These 22 T cell receptor beta chains share one sample of origin, sequenced in a study of shared clonotypes between healthy human individuals. The method was immunoSEQ multiplex PCR; TCRdb's version includes in-frame clones alone and lacks a portion of them. This table has just over 2,000,000 clones, roughly 95% appearing once. Sequencing was done on a sample of naive CD4+ T cells sorted from blood. Subset reported: CD45RA+ positively selected. Receptors were obtained from a man younger than 35 in good health.

The chain joins TRBV11-2 to TRBJ2-7; possible D gene TRBD1, 6 bases. The CDR3 length is 16 residues. Germline values: CDR1 SGHAT, CDR2 FQNNGV. Trimming removed 1 base at V and 0 bases at J, with 13 bases between. The DNA for the CDR3 is TGTGCCAGCAGCTTAGTGGGACACCCCGCCTCCTACGAGCAGTACTTC. Translated: CASSLVGHPASYEQYF.

Only one count was recorded for this clone. This sequence joins TRBV28 and TRBJ1-2; no clear D gene. Germline V gene sequence: CDR1 MDHEN, CDR2 SYDVKM. This CDR3 has 12 residues. V was cut by 7 bases and J by 5 bases, with 11 bases left in between. The CDR3 region is CASIEQKYGYTF. CDR3 nucleotides: TGTGCCAGCATTGAACAAAAGTATGGCTACACCTTC.

This clone was counted once. The rearrangement links TRBV19 to TRBJ2-7, with 12 bases identical to TRBD2. From germline, CDR1 is LNHDA and CDR2 SQIVND (reference sequence). The V gene end was trimmed by 4 bases and the J gene end by 1 base; junction bases not matched to a gene: 2. This CDR3 has 15 residues. CDR3 sequence: CASSKTSGSSYEQYF. For the CDR3, the DNA is TGTGCCAGTAGTAAGACTAGCGGGAGTTCCTACGAGCAGTACTTC.

This sequence joins TRBV5-1 and TRBJ1-1, with 8 bases identical to TRBD1. Germline V gene data show CDR1 as SGHRS and CDR2 as YFSETQ. This CDR3 contains 14 residues. V shed 3 bases, J shed 6 bases, and the junction held 7 bases outside the gene matches. The CDR3 loop is CASSSGQGGSEAFF. The CDR3 DNA sequence: TGCGCCAGCAGCTCCGGACAGGGTGGCTCTGAAGCTTTCTTT. The complete variable domain, with remaining parts taken from reference TRBV5-1 and TRBJ1-1, reads KAGVTQTPRYLIKTRGQQVTLSCSPISGHRSVSWYQQTPGQGLQFLFEYFSETQRNKGNFPGRFSGRQFSNSRSEMNVSTLELGDSALYLCASSSGQGGSEAFFGQGTRLTVV.

The chain has TRBV2 and TRBJ2-7; the D is unclear. The ends were cut back, 6 bases at V and 5 bases at J, with 11 bases in the middle. The CDR3 runs to 12 residues. Germline assignment: CDR1 SNHLY and CDR2 FYNNEI. The CDR3 loop reads CASRATDHEQYF. The CDR3 coding sequence is TGTGCCAGCAGGGCCACAGATCACGAGCAGTACTTC.

This rearrangement joins TRBV27 to TRBJ1-4; TRBD1 is a possible D gene (5 bases). Trimming removed 5 bases from V and 5 bases from J, with 18 bases in between. The CDR3 loop spans 16 amino acids. Per germline, CDR1 MNHEY and CDR2 SMNVEV (reference sequence). Written as DNA, the CDR3 is TGTGCCAGCAGTCCGTTCGACAGTCCTCAAAATGAAAAACTGTTTTTT. Protein product: CASSPFDSPQNEKLFF.

The chain carries TRBV30 and TRBJ1-3, with no clear D. Trimming stripped 4 bases from V and 0 bases from J, with 4 bases between. Per germline, CDR1 GTSNPN and CDR2 SVGIG (reference sequence). The CDR3 sequence is 12 residues long. The CDR3: CAWIHSGNTIYF. Written as DNA, the CDR3 is TGTGCCTGGATTCACTCTGGAAACACCATATATTTT.

The chain carries TRBV30 and TRBJ2-1; 8 bases map to TRBD2. Trimming removed 0 bases from V and 7 bases from J; junction bases left unmatched: 5. In germline, CDR1 is GTSNPN, CDR2 SVGIG (reference sequence). This CDR3 has 14 residues. As DNA, the CDR3 is TGTGCCTGGAGTGTACTAGCGGTGAGAAATGAGCAGTTCTTC. Amino acid sequence: CAWSVLAVRNEQFF.

J is TRBJ1-1 and V is TRBV5-1; D gene unclear. The CDR3 has 14 amino acids. Germline V gene data show CDR1 as SGHRS and CDR2 as YFSETQ. Trimming cost V 5 bases and J 0 bases, with 11 bases left between them. For the CDR3, the DNA is TGCGCCAGCAGTCGGATGGTTATGAACACTGAAGCTTTCTTT. Translating gives CASSRMVMNTEAFF.

The rearrangement uses TRBV7-2 and TRBJ2-7; no clear D gene. The germline V and J ends were trimmed by 1 base and 2 bases, with 9 bases remaining between them. Germline lookup yields CDR1 SGHTA and CDR2 FQGNSA. This CDR3 region has 14 residues. The chain's CDR3 is CASSLGPIAYEQYF. In DNA form, the CDR3 reads TGTGCCAGCAGCTTAGGCCCCATCGCCTACGAGCAGTACTTC.

V usage is TRBV18 and J usage is TRBJ1-6; tentatively, D is TRBD1 (6 bases). Trimming pared 5 bases from V and 3 bases from J, leaving 11 bases between. CDR3 length: 15 residues. Germline values: CDR1 KGHSH, CDR2 LQKENI. The CDR3 loop is CASSGAQGYNSPLHF. Here the CDR3 DNA reads TGTGCCAGCTCAGGGGCACAGGGCTATAATTCACCCCTCCACTTT.

CDR3 sequence (DNA): TGCGCCAGCAGCTTGGTGGCACCCGGGGGCTACACCTTC. Protein product: CASSLVAPGGYTF. The rearrangement uses TRBV5-1 and TRBJ1-2; unclear D gene. V lost 0 bases, J lost 8 bases, and 11 bases lay in between. CDR3 size: 13 residues. Looked up from germline, CDR1 is SGHRS and CDR2 is YFSETQ.

The chain couples TRBV7-2 to TRBJ2-7, with D possibly matching TRBD1 (6 bases). This CDR3 has 15 residues. Germline CDR1 SGHTA, CDR2 FQGNSA. With 5 bases removed from V and 6 bases from J, the gap between germline ends came to 20 bases. CDR3 loop: CASSQSQGPSGEQYF. The CDR3 DNA follows: TGTGCCAGCAGCCAATCTCAGGGGCCGTCAGGCGAGCAGTACTTC.

The gene calls are TRBV30 and TRBJ2-2; D remains unclear. The CDR3 sequence is 13 residues long. V lost 2 bases and J lost 3, with 7 bases in between. Germline CDR1 is GTSNPN and CDR2 is SVGIG (reference sequence). The CDR3 region is CAWSRSDTGELFF. The CDR3 nucleotides are TGTGCCTGGAGTAGGTCCGACACCGGGGAGCTGTTTTTT.

The V gene is TRBV11-2, the J gene TRBJ1-6, with D tentatively TRBD1 (5 bases). The germline gives CDR1 SGHAT, CDR2 FQNNGV. The CDR3 sequence is 15 residues long. Trimming left V 6 bases short and J 8 bases short, with 17 bases between. CDR3 in DNA: TGTGCCAGCAGTCTTACTTCCCAGGGCGATTCACCCCTCCACTTT. Its protein is CASSLTSQGDSPLHF.

A word on this clone: A much larger clonotype is one base distant, so this may be a read error. The sample carries other DNA sequences with the same CDR3. The genes are TRBV2 and TRBJ2-4, with 9 nucleotides matching TRBD2. The germline V gene has CDR1 SNHLY and CDR2 FYNNEI. There are 14 residues in the CDR3. The V gene end was trimmed by 0 bases and the J gene end by 6 bases; junction bases not matched to a gene: 0. CDR3 nucleotide sequence: TGTGCCAGCAGTGAAGCACTAGCGGGAAACATTCAGTACTTC. Residues: CASSEALAGNIQYF.

The chain has TRBV7-2 and TRBJ2-7; tentatively, D is TRBD1 or TRBD2 (5 bases each). Germline CDR1 is SGHTA and CDR2 is FQGNSA. The CDR3 has 12 residues. Trimming cost V 1 base and J 5 bases, with 6 bases left between them. For the CDR3, the DNA is TGTGCCAGCAGCTTAGGGGACCACGAGCAGTACTTC. Its translation is CASSLGDHEQYF.

J is TRBJ2-5 and V is TRBV6-1; D perhaps matches TRBD2 (5 bases). This CDR3 comprises 16 residues. Per germline, CDR1 MNHNS and CDR2 SASEGT. Trimming removed 4 bases from V and 1 base from J, with 16 bases in between. CDR3 sequence reads: CASSVRASGSQETQYF. In DNA, the CDR3 is TGTGCCAGCAGTGTGCGGGCCTCGGGCAGCCAAGAGACCCAGTACTTC.

J is TRBJ2-3 and V is TRBV13; TRBD2 might be the D (6 bases). Germline CDR1 is PRHDT and CDR2 is FYEKMQ (reference sequence). The CDR3 loop spans 15 amino acids. Trimming left V 5 bases short and J 2 bases short, with 14 bases between. CDR3 amino acids: CASSPNGRYTDTQYF. The CDR3, as DNA: TGTGCCAGCAGCCCCAACGGGAGATACACAGATACGCAGTATTTT.

The rearrangement joins TRBV7-9 to TRBJ1-2; 7 bases fit TRBD1. The V gene's germline CDR1 is SEHNR and CDR2 FQNEAQ (reference sequence). The V segment lost 6 bases and the J segment 5 bases; nucleotides outside the gene matches: 9. The CDR3 spans 14 residues. CDR3 residues: CASRRPGQSYGYTF. The DNA of the CDR3 is TGTGCCAGCAGGAGACCGGGACAGAGTTATGGCTACACCTTC.

V is TRBV27 and J is TRBJ2-7, with 12 bases identical to TRBD1. Losses at the gene ends were 5 bases for V and 6 bases for J; bases not matched to a gene: 8. The CDR3 runs to 15 residues. CDR1 is MNHEY, CDR2 SMNVEV, per germline (reference sequence). The CDR3 region is CASSPWDRGRAEQYF. The CDR3 DNA follows: TGTGCCAGCAGTCCATGGGACAGGGGGCGCGCCGAGCAGTACTTC.

The chain recombines TRBV19 with TRBJ1-2; TRBD1 matches at 7 bases. Germline V gene lookup returns CDR1 LNHDA and CDR2 SQIVND (reference sequence). J was trimmed by 2 bases and V by 6 bases; bases with no gene match: 6. The CDR3 is 14 residues long. CDR3 protein: CASSGGQINYGYTF. In DNA, the CDR3 is TGTGCCAGTAGCGGGGGACAGATAAACTATGGCTACACCTTC. Based on the CDR3 plus reference TRBV19 and TRBJ1-2, the full variable domain is DGGITQSPKYLFRKEGQNVTLSCEQNLNHDAMYWYRQDPGQGLRLIYYSQIVNDFQKGDIAEGYSVSREKKESFPLTVTSAQKNPTAFYLCASSGGQINYGYTFGSGTRLTVV.